This TCR beta chain was retrieved from a study of human T cells and chemical hapten exposure. In the authors' workflow: A per-sample median of around 88,000 TCRs was observed, with counts ranging from about 20,000 to 690,600. In TCRdb, the RACE reads were re-called with MiXCR into one record per CDR3 protein. The V and J calls here are based on TCRdb, not the publication. There are more than 80,000 distinct CDR3 sequences in the sample; roughly 12% occur only once, and 1.6% lies in the top ten. Regarding time point: pre-sensitization, week 0. This sample's treatment: therapeutic diphenylcyclopropenone sensitization with weekly scalp DPC. Blood draws preceded each patch test application. The donor pool consisted of alopecia patients aged 18 to 70 years, considered suitable for DPC. This clonotype occurred many times. Here the sequenced sample was whole blood, taken in connection with sensitization to the hapten diphenylcyclopropenone (DPC). This clonotype originated in a woman aged 45 to 65 with alopecia areata. Some clones in this sample may be carry-over from other donors' samples.

CDR3 sequence: CASGPGAWGEKLFF. CDR3 sequence (DNA): TGTGCCAGCGGTCCCGGGGCCTGGGGTGAAAAACTGTTTTTT. The chain joins TRBV2 to TRBJ1-4, with D maybe TRBD1 (5 bases). Trimming stripped 8 bases from V and 7 bases from J, with 17 bases between. This CDR3 has 14 residues. Germline-derived CDR1 and CDR2 are SNHLY and FYNNEI.